These 5 T cell receptor beta chains came from one sample sequenced in a study of response to subunit inactivated influenza vaccine. TCRdb analysed the RT-PCR reads with MiXCR anew, one entry per CDR3 protein. The sample carries approximately 700,000 distinct CDR3 sequences, approximately 14% recorded once. The sequenced sample was PBMCs from blood, obtained 11 to 12 days after vaccination. These receptors were obtained from a man in his forties or fifties who received an inactivated influenza vaccine.

The rearrangement joins TRBV7-2 to TRBJ2-5; 10 positions agree with TRBD2. The CDR3 is made up of 15 amino acids. The germline gives CDR1 SGHTA, CDR2 FQGNSA. V was clipped by 4 bases and J by 2 bases; unmatched bases: 4. CDR3 in amino acids: CASSSSGSWQETQYF. The CDR3, as DNA: TGTGCCAGCAGCTCTAGCGGGAGCTGGCAAGAGACCCAGTACTTC.

As for this clonotype: This likely comes from a read error, as the CDR3 has no conserved phenylalanine or tryptophan at its end. The V call is TRBV7-9, the J call TRBJ1-1; TRBD1 is a possible D gene (5 bases). Trimming took off 1 base at V and 8 bases at J, with 14 bases between the two ends. The length of the CDR3 is 14 residues. Germline V gives CDR1 SEHNR, CDR2 FQNEAQ (reference sequence). CDR3 loop: CASSLVGVRAEAFL. Written as DNA, the CDR3 is TGTGCCAGCAGCTTAGTGGGGGTCAGGGCGGAAGCTTTCCTT.

This clonotype came up many times. The chain uses TRBV2 and TRBJ2-3; no definite D call. Per germline, CDR1 SNHLY and CDR2 FYNNEI. With 4 bases removed from V and 5 bases from J, the gap between germline ends came to 13 bases. The CDR3 runs to 14 residues. This chain's CDR3 is CASSALQQRDTQYF. CDR3 sequence (DNA): TGTGCCAGCAGTGCGCTACAACAGAGAGATACGCAGTATTTT.

This chain links TRBV20-1 with TRBJ2-1; no firm D call. This CDR3 spans 15 amino acids. V was clipped by 3 bases and J by 8 bases, with 20 bases between them. Per germline, CDR1 DFQATT and CDR2 SNEGSKA (reference sequence). The CDR3 DNA sequence: TGCAGTGCTAGTGATCTCTTGCGGCCTGAGGATGAGCAGTTCTTC. Translation gives CSASDLLRPEDEQFF.

CDR3 sequence reads: CAISERAGGGETQYF. CDR3 in DNA: TGTGCCATCAGTGAGCGGGCAGGGGGCGGAGAGACCCAGTACTTC. The genes are TRBV10-3 and TRBJ2-5, with 8 bases matching TRBD1. CDR1 ENHRY and CDR2 SYGVKD come from the germline V gene. The CDR3 has 15 amino acids. The V gene end was trimmed by 2 bases and the J gene end by 4 bases; junction bases not matched to a gene: 6.